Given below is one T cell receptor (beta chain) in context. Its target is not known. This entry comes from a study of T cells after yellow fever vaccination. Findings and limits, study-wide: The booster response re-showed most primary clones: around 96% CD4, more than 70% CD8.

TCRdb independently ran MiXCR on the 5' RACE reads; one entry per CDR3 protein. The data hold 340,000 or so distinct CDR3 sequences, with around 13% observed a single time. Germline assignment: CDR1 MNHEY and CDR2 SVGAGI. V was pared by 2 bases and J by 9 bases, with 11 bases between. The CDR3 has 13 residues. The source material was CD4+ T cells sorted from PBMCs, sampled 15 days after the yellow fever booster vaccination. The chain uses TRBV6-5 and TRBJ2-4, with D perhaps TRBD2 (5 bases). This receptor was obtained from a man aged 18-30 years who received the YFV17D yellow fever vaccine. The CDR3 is CASSYQTRGIQYF. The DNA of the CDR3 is TGTGCCAGCAGTTACCAGACCCGGGGCATTCAGTACTTC.